This T cell receptor beta chain stems from a study of T cells after posttransplantation cyclophosphamide. General study findings and limits: After PTCy, TRB diversity resembled that of CNI/methotrexate controls.

V lost 3 bases to trimming and J lost 0 bases, with 9 bases between them. Germline CDR1 LNHDA, CDR2 SQIVND (reference sequence). The CDR3 extends over 15 amino acids. Treatment was busulfan-fludarabine conditioning, a marrow graft, and cyclophosphamide on days +3 and +4. This clone occurred many times. Antigen unknown. Clones were read by immunoSEQ multiplex PCR, and TCRdb kept only the in-frame ones, dropping some. This sample has 20,000 to 25,000 clones and no singletons, with 1.5% to 2% in the ten largest. Specimen: PBMCs, collected after allogeneic stem cell transplant with posttransplant cyclophosphamide. The TCR originated in a young adult male patient who received an allogeneic stem cell transplant from a related donor, was CMV-positive, and had no GVHD. The graft donor may account for some of the T cells. The rearrangement uses TRBV19 and TRBJ1-5, with D unresolved. The CDR3: CASSMEVVSNQPQHF. In DNA, the CDR3 is TGTGCCAGTAGTATGGAGGTGGTTAGCAATCAGCCCCAGCATTTT.